These 10 T cell receptor beta chains came from one sample sequenced in a study of T cell responses to AZD1222 COVID-19 vaccine. Sequenced by immunoSEQ multiplex PCR; TCRdb stores in-frame clones only, minus some. Of roughly 85,000 clones listed, roughly 90% were seen once; the top ten hold 5%. The sample consisted of peripheral blood, taken on day 0 of MenACWY control vaccination. These receptor sequences come from an adult in good health.

This clone showed up just a few times. In nucleotides, the CDR3 is TGTGCCAGCTGCCACGGGGGAGCTGAAAAACTGTTTTTT. It specifies CASCHGGAEKLFF. The V gene is TRBV6-5, the J gene TRBJ1-4, with D perhaps TRBD1 (5 bases). The CDR3 totals 13 residues. The germline V gene encodes CDR1 MNHEY and CDR2 SVGAGI. Trimming removed 8 bases at V and 7 bases at J, with 14 bases between.

The CDR3 is CASSLISLGNTEAFF. Written as DNA, the CDR3 is TGCGCCAGCAGCTTGATCTCCCTCGGGAACACTGAAGCTTTCTTT. The V gene is TRBV5-1, the J gene TRBJ1-1; D remains unclear. The ends were cut back, 1 base at V and 1 base at J, with 11 bases in the middle. The CDR3 is 15 amino acids. In germline, CDR1 is SGHRS, CDR2 YFSETQ.

The rearrangement links TRBV9 to TRBJ2-3, with D hard to call. The CDR3 sequence is 13 residues long. V was pared by 3 bases and J by 3 bases, with 8 bases between. CDR1 is SGDLS, CDR2 YYNGEE, per germline. The CDR3 nucleotides read TGTGCCAGCAGCGGGTCCGTTACAGATACGCAGTATTTT. Translating gives CASSGSVTDTQYF.

The chain couples TRBV9 to TRBJ1-1; D is unclear. The V gene lost 0 bases and the J gene lost 1 base, with 10 bases spanning the gap. This CDR3 contains 15 residues. Germline V gives CDR1 SGDLS, CDR2 YYNGEE. The CDR3: CASSVGRRSNTEAFF. The CDR3 bases are TGTGCCAGCAGCGTAGGGAGGAGATCGAACACTGAAGCTTTCTTT.

The V call is TRBV6-5, the J call TRBJ1-3, with no clear D. Trimming took off 5 bases at V and 0 bases at J, with 11 bases between the two ends. This CDR3 is built from 15 residues. Germline V gene data show CDR1 as MNHEY and CDR2 as SVGAGI. The CDR3 here is CASSSSIYSGNTIYF. The CDR3 DNA follows: TGTGCCAGCAGTAGCAGCATTTACTCTGGAAACACCATATATTTT.

The rearrangement links TRBV7-6 to TRBJ2-2; D is perhaps TRBD2 (6 bases). Per the germline V gene, CDR1 is SGHVS and CDR2 is FNYEAQ. The CDR3 totals 15 residues. V shed 3 bases and J shed 4 bases, with 12 bases lying between them. The CDR3, as DNA: TGTGCCAGCAGCTTGGACGGGGGAGTCACCGGGGAGCTGTTTTTT. Its translation: CASSLDGGVTGELFF.

V gene TRBV6-5 combines with J gene TRBJ2-7; TRBD1 agrees at 9 bases. V shed 10 bases and J 4 bases; nucleotides not matched to a gene: 8. The CDR3 runs to 13 residues. Per germline, CDR1 MNHEY and CDR2 SVGAGI. This CDR3 is CATQGQGWYEQYF. CDR3 nucleotides: TGTGCCACCCAAGGACAGGGGTGGTACGAGCAGTACTTC.

This rearrangement joins TRBV6-1 to TRBJ2-1; no clear D gene. CDR1 and CDR2 from the germline V gene are MNHNS and SASEGT. CDR3 length: 13 residues. V was cut by 2 bases and J by 6 bases, with 8 bases left in between. The CDR3 nucleotides read TGTGCCAGCAGTGAATACCCCGGCAATGAGCAGTTCTTC. Translation: CASSEYPGNEQFF.

The V call is TRBV4-1, the J call TRBJ1-6, with D hard to call. CDR3 length equals 17 residues. The V end lost 1 base, the J end lost 0 bases, and 10 bases lay between the germline ends. CDR1 is MGHRA, CDR2 YSYEKL, per germline. In nucleotides, the CDR3 is TGCGCCAGCAGCCAAGGACCCTTGAGCTCCTATAATTCACCCCTCCACTTT. Amino acid sequence: CASSQGPLSSYNSPLHF.

The chain combines TRBV2 with TRBJ1-2; a weak D match, TRBD1 (5 bases). The V gene lost 4 bases and the J gene lost 4 bases, with 13 bases spanning the gap. Germline V gene lookup returns CDR1 SNHLY and CDR2 FYNNEI. The CDR3 is 14 residues long. CDR3 DNA: TGTGCCAGCAGTGGGGCAGGGACTAGCTATGGCTACACCTTC. Amino acid sequence: CASSGAGTSYGYTF.